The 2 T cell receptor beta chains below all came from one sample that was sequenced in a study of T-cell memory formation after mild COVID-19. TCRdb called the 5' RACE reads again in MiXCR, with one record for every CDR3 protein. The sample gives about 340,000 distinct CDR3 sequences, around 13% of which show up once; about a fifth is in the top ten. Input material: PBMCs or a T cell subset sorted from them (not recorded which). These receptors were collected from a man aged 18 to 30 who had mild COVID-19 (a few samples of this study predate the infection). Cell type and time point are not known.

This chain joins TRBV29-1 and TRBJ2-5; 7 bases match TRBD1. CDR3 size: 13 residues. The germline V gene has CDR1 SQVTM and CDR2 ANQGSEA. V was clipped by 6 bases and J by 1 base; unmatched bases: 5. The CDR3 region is CSVETGPQETQYF. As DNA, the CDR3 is TGCAGCGTCGAGACAGGGCCCCAAGAGACCCAGTACTTC. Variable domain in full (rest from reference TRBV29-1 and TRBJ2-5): SAVISQKPSRDICQRGTSLTIQCQVDSQVTMMFWYRQQPGQSLTLIATANQGSEATYESGFVIDKFPISRPNLTFSTLTVSNMSPEDSSIYLCSVETGPQETQYFGPGTRLLVL.

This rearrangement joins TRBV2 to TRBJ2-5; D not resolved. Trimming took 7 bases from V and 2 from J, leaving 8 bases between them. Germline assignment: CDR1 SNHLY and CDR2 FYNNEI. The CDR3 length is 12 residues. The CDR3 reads CASNSFQETQYF. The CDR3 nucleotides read TGTGCCAGCAACAGCTTTCAAGAGACCCAGTACTTC.